This TCR beta chain was found in a study of graft-versus-host responses after intestinal transplantation (dated by TCRdb to the early 2020s). At the level of the whole study: The transplants that recipients got were multivisceral, liver-intestinal, or isolated intestinal. Donor T cell macrochimerism was defined as a peak of at least 4% donor T cells among recipient peripheral blood mononuclear cells. The cohort enrolled about two dozen intestinal transplant recipients, one of whom was a retransplant, and a few patients without pretransplant specimens were excluded. Anti-thymocyte globulin induction was given to all recipients, followed by maintenance tacrolimus and steroids for roughly 3 years. To identify alloreactive clones, pre-transplant mixed lymphocyte reaction products were sequenced and then compared with unstimulated pre-transplant donor and recipient T cells. After intestinal transplantation, graft-versus-host and host-versus-graft alloreactive T cell clones were followed in the graft, circulation and bone marrow using bulk TCR-beta CDR3 sequencing. Rather than being sequenced by the commercial service, samples from a few later patients were sequenced in-house on an Illumina MiSeq and processed with MiXCR. The study at large found these results: Conclusions were limited by the relatively low number and heterogeneity of intestinal transplant patients. Patients with donor T cell macrochimerism had high GvH to HvG T cell clonal ratios in their allografts. Early after transplant, peak levels of circulating GvH clones were associated with declines in HvG clones. GvH clones were detected in recipient bone marrow, and some of these GvH clones were observed earlier in ileal mucosa or blood, consistent with an intestinal mucosal origin.

Library creation used the immunoSEQ multiplex PCR assay. In most patients, genomic DNA was isolated using the Qiagen DNeasy Blood and Tissue Kit and sent frozen to Adaptive Biotechnologies for TCR sequencing. Adaptive Biotechnologies carried out high-throughput TCR-beta CDR3 sequencing of genomic DNA for most patients. In the paper's pipeline: TCR sequencing data were retrieved from Adaptive's ImmunoSEQ software for roughly 17 patients, whereas a few other patients were processed with MiXCR and VDJtools. CD4 versus CD8 sorting errors were corrected by removing sequences found in both subsets at a frequency ratio below 5:1. Because the origin of CDR3 nucleotide sequences shared between donor and recipient could not be assigned, those sequences were removed. At least 2-fold expansion over unstimulated cells and a minimum CFSE-low frequency of 0.002% (template counts) or 0.001% (read counts) were required for clones to be classified as alloreactive. Clones detected in sequenced pre-transplant spleen, lymph node, or MLR CFSE-low populations of the donor or recipient were defined as mappable. Cumulative frequency of alloreactive clones was calculated as a percentage of all sequences weighted by copy number. The clones in this table, taken by TCRdb from immuneACCESS, are in-frame only. Not every clone is retained; where verified, under half of the shortfall comes from an unresolved V gene, and the cause of the rest is unknown. V and J calls plus clone size are reproduced from that table; the DNA served to infer D and trimming. The sample includes 95,000 to 110,000 clones, with under 95% observed a single time. The ten largest account for more than 0.9% of the sample.

Including the terminal cysteine and phenylalanine, the CDR3 comprises 14 residues. Only the CDR3 DNA is retained, 42 bases long and in frame from the first base. From a lookup of the germline V gene (reference sequence), CDR1 and CDR2 are LNHDA and SQIVND. V is trimmed back by 4 bases and J by 9 bases, and the junction contains 9 bases that no gene match accounts for. This sample's time point label indicates: cells obtained before transplantation from donor or recipient. CD3+CD4+ and CD3+CD8+ populations were FACS-sorted from unstimulated pre-transplant donor and recipient cells taken from spleen or lymph nodes. Worth noting for this clone: No antigen is known for it. The input lacks base qualities; no much larger clone sits a single base away.

This receptor was taken from a human donor who received an intestinal transplant. Recombination joined TRBV19 with TRBJ2-1, and TRBD1 matches 7 of the central bases. The material sequenced was unstimulated CD8+ T cells sorted from spleen or lymph node cells, taken before intestinal transplant. The CDR3 loop reads CASSNRTGNFEQFF. The base sequence is TGTGCCAGTAGTAACAGGACAGGTAATTTTGAGCAGTTCTTC.